These 13 T cell receptor beta chains came from one sample sequenced in a study of T cell repertoires in cytomegalovirus infection. TCRdb passed the reads through MiXCR, listing each CDR3 protein once. The top ten clones hold roughly 2.9% of a sample with 680,000 or so distinct CDR3 sequences, approximately 34% of them seen once. Sequences were obtained from PBMCs. The receptors here all came from a human donor in good health (CMV status not recorded). Some clones in this sample may be carry-over from other donors' samples.

This clonotype has just a few counts. This rearrangement joins TRBV5-6 to TRBJ1-4, with 8 bases identical to TRBD1. This CDR3 contains 16 residues. The germline CDR1 and CDR2 sequences are SGHDT and YYEEEE. V trimming: 4 bases; J trimming: 7 bases; junction bases outside the gene matches: 12. The CDR3 DNA follows: TGTGCCAGCAGCGCTGGCCCTACAGGGGGGGGTGAAAAACTGTTTTTT. Protein: CASSAGPTGGGEKLFF.

This clonotype was seen only a few times. This rearrangement joins TRBV27 to TRBJ1-6, with 9 bases that match TRBD1. The CDR3 contains 13 residues. J lost 6 bases, V lost 8 bases, and 2 bases had no gene match. Per the germline V gene, CDR1 is MNHEY and CDR2 is SMNVEV (reference sequence). The CDR3 DNA reads TGTGCCAGCGGGGACAGGGTTAATTCACCCCTCCACTTT. This codes for CASGDRVNSPLHF.

The V and J genes are TRBV14 and TRBJ2-7; tentative D call: TRBD2 (6 bases). The CDR3 spans 15 residues. Germline V lookup: CDR1 SGHDN, CDR2 FVKESK. V dropped 0 bases and J dropped 6 bases, with 15 bases sitting between them. For the CDR3, the DNA is TGTGCCAGCAGCCAAGATAGACGGGAGCGAGCCGAGCAGTACTTC. The encoded protein is CASSQDRRERAEQYF.

This chain uses TRBV7-4 with TRBJ2-7; D is perhaps TRBD1 or TRBD2 (6 bases each). The V gene's germline CDR1 is SGHVT and CDR2 SQSDAQ. The CDR3 spans 16 residues. Trimming left V 5 bases short and J 3 bases short, with 20 bases between. CDR3 in DNA: TGTGCCAGCAGCCAAGGGGGGTCGAGCGCGAACTACGAGCAGTACTTC. This sequence encodes CASSQGGSSANYEQYF.

This clonotype was seen more than once but under ten times. This chain joins TRBV7-3 and TRBJ2-1; 10 positions match TRBD2. V shed 4 bases and J 3 bases; nucleotides not matched to a gene: 3. The V gene's germline CDR1 is SGHTA and CDR2 FQGTGA. The CDR3 consists of 15 residues. The CDR3 loop is CASSSGLAVYNEQFF. As DNA, the CDR3 is TGTGCCAGCAGCTCAGGACTAGCGGTCTACAATGAGCAGTTCTTC.

This clonotype was picked up a small number of times. The chain joins TRBV7-9 to TRBJ1-6; D possibly corresponds to TRBD1 (5 bases). This CDR3 is built from 12 residues. CDR1 is SEHNR and CDR2 is FQNEAQ in the germline V gene (reference sequence). V dropped 5 bases and J dropped 13 bases, with 12 bases sitting between them. CDR3 coding DNA: TGTGCCAGCAGCCGGGGACCCCCTCCCCTCCACTTT. Its protein product is CASSRGPPPLHF.

The table lists this clonotype with a few counts. In DNA, the CDR3 is TGCGCCAGCAGCTTAGACACTCGGAATTCACCCCTCCACTTT. Its translation: CASSLDTRNSPLHF. The V call is TRBV5-1, the J call TRBJ1-6; D ambiguous. V lost 2 bases, J lost 7 bases, and 10 bases lay in between. CDR3 length: 14 residues. The germline V gene has CDR1 SGHRS and CDR2 YFSETQ.

The V gene is TRBV19, the J gene TRBJ2-7; 7 nucleotides line up with TRBD2. Losses at the gene ends were 1 base for V and 1 base for J; bases not matched to a gene: 7. CDR1 and CDR2 (germline): LNHDA, SQIVND (reference sequence). The CDR3 is 16 residues long. The CDR3 coding sequence is TGTGCCAGTAGTATAGCCTACGACGGGGGGTCCTACGAGCAGTACTTC. Encoded protein: CASSIAYDGGSYEQYF.

This clonotype was picked up many times. The chain employs TRBV6-1 and TRBJ1-2; D remains unclear. Germline values: CDR1 MNHNS, CDR2 SASEGT. V was clipped by 1 base and J by 1 base, with 10 bases between them. CDR3 length equals 15 residues. CDR3 loop: CASSEDTTLNYGYTF. CDR3 nucleotides: TGTGCCAGCAGTGAAGACACGACCCTTAACTATGGCTACACCTTC.

This clonotype turned up a few times. This rearrangement joins TRBV20-1 to TRBJ2-2, with a possible D match to TRBD2 (6 bases). The CDR3 is made up of 14 amino acids. Per germline, CDR1 DFQATT and CDR2 SNEGSKA (reference sequence). V was pared by 5 bases and J by 7 bases, with 17 bases between. The CDR3 region has the DNA TGCAGTGCTGTCGGACTACCTTTGGTCGGGGAGCTGTTTTTT. Its protein product is CSAVGLPLVGELFF.

The chain recombines TRBV7-6 with TRBJ2-1; 9 nucleotides match TRBD2. The CDR3 contains 14 residues. Germline V gives CDR1 SGHVS, CDR2 FNYEAQ. The J segment lost 12 bases and the V segment lost 1 base, leaving 7 bases of the junction unmatched. In DNA form, the CDR3 reads TGTGCCAGCAGCTTAGGGGGCGGGGGGGGGGGGCAGTTCTTC. This codes for CASSLGGGGGGQFF.

V usage is TRBV2 and J usage is TRBJ2-2, with 12 positions matching TRBD2. Germline values: CDR1 SNHLY, CDR2 FYNNEI. J was trimmed by 7 bases and V by 4 bases; bases with no gene match: 7. CDR3 size: 16 residues. The CDR3 reads CASSVRLAGEVGELFF. The CDR3 bases are TGTGCCAGCAGTGTCCGACTAGCGGGAGAGGTCGGGGAGCTGTTTTTT.

This clonotype was picked up a small number of times. The V call is TRBV28, the J call TRBJ2-1; 8 bases are a match to TRBD1. The CDR3 spans 15 residues. CDR1 and CDR2 from the germline V gene are MDHEN and SYDVKM. The ends lost 5 bases at V and 1 base at J; junction bases unmatched: 4. The CDR3: CASSQGAQSYNEQFF. Here the CDR3 DNA reads TGTGCCAGCAGTCAGGGGGCTCAATCCTACAATGAGCAGTTCTTC.